Sequencing of this T cell receptor beta chain was carried out in a study of blood T cell repertoires in COVID-19 (dated by TCRdb to about 2020). For the study in its entirety: Collaborator samples came from the United States, Italy and Spain and covered acute and convalescent phases of COVID-19. The prospective study material was composed of cDNA or gDNA derived from T cells, B-cell-depleted T cells, or PBMCs. The dataset comprised deeply sampled blood TCRbeta repertoires from subjects exposed to, actively infected with, or recovered from COVID-19. A freely available public database, intended as a resource for researchers studying the immune response to SARS-CoV-2, is where the repertoires were released. Samples were obtained from the ongoing ImmuneRACE study (first 160 participants) and from roughly 1,300 subjects provided by 6 global collaborators. Sample metadata almost always included a de-identified subject ID, COVID-19 status, age in years and sex. Where HLA class I and class II types were available, the types were taken from metadata supplied by the sample provider, not from assay-based typing. The investigation overall reported the following: The quantity of clinical and demographic metadata differed by source and by participant and was supplied without curation.

Comments on this clone: Its specific antigen is unknown. Base qualities are not provided; no much larger clone lies one nucleotide away.

TCRbeta CDR3 regions were amplified from genomic DNA using the immunoSEQ Assay, a bias-controlled multiplex PCR. As for how the authors treated the data: The number of nucleated cells in each sample was estimated from the amplification of reference gene primers within the assay. To quantify the absolute abundance of each unique TCRbeta CDR3 rearrangement, sequence reads were collapsed and filtered. For each sample, productive Simpson clonality was calculated as the square root of Simpson's diversity index across productive rearrangements. This immuneACCESS table, as held by TCRdb, lists in-frame sequences with V and J called but not all clones. Of the missing ones, under half trace to an unresolved V gene in checked studies; the others have no known cause. The V and J calls and clone size are taken from that table; D and trimming were inferred from the DNA. This sample has 150,000 to 200,000 clones in its table, and around nine tenths of those were observed once. In total, the top ten clones hold about 3.5% of the sample.

From its cysteine to its phenylalanine, the CDR3 spans 13 amino acids. Only the CDR3 region is kept as DNA, spanning 39 bases read in frame from base 1. The germline V gene encodes CDR1 KGHDR and CDR2 SFDVKD. V ends up 7 bases short and J 7 bases short, with an unmatched junction base count of 1. The collaborating institutions used their own protocols to collect whole blood in K2EDTA tubes. For TCRbeta analysis, collaborators shipped samples in one of three forms: frozen whole blood, isolated PBMCs, or DNA extracted from either of those sample types. The chain joins TRBV24-1 to TRBJ2-1; 12 bases in the junction line up with TRBD2. Sequenced input: peripheral blood. This clonotype was obtained from a man between 65 and 85 years old with acute or convalescent COVID-19. The CDR3 protein is CATRTSGGNEQFF. The nucleotide sequence is TGTGCCACCAGGACTAGCGGGGGAAATGAGCAGTTCTTC.